These 6 T cell receptor beta chains were all obtained from the same sample, sequenced in a study of T-cell reconstitution after alpha-beta-depleted transplantation in children. During its preparation, the TCRbeta library received unique molecular identifiers. TCRdb used MiXCR to reprocess the PCR reads, holding one entry per CDR3 protein. The sample consists of about 540,000 distinct CDR3 sequences, around 16% of them appearing once. Material: PBMCs from the stem cell graft donor, obtained from the stem cell graft. Receptors were obtained from a human donor who donated a stem cell graft to a child with acute lymphoblastic leukemia.

This clonotype came up a few times. V and J are TRBV3-1 and TRBJ2-5; a possible D gene is TRBD2 (5 bases). CDR1 and CDR2 (germline): LGHDT, YNNKEL (reference sequence). V was pared by 0 bases and J by 5 bases, with 19 bases between. The CDR3 loop spans 17 amino acids. The DNA for the CDR3 is TGTGCCAGCAGCCAAGAGGAGGAGAGTAGACTACGGGAGACCCAGTACTTC. Translated: CASSQEEESRLRETQYF.

This clonotype was detected a few times. The chain recombines TRBV9 with TRBJ2-4; TRBD2 matches at 7 bases. In germline, CDR1 is SGDLS, CDR2 YYNGEE. The CDR3 consists of 15 residues. V lost 0 bases, J lost 4 bases, and 4 bases stayed unmatched. CDR3 coding DNA: TGTGCCAGCAGCGTAGGTGGAGCGGGGAAAAACATTCAGTACTTC. Encoded protein: CASSVGGAGKNIQYF.

This clonotype was counted a few times. The rearrangement uses TRBV4-1 and TRBJ1-5, with D unresolved. Germline lookup yields CDR1 MGHRA and CDR2 YSYEKL. The CDR3 has 14 residues. Trimming removed 5 bases at V and 4 bases at J, with 12 bases between. CDR3 in amino acids: CASSNGPRNQPQHF. The CDR3 bases are TGCGCCAGCAGCAACGGACCGAGGAATCAGCCCCAGCATTTT.

The chain joins TRBV6-1 to TRBJ2-7, with D maybe TRBD2 (5 bases). V lost 7 bases and J 5 bases, leaving 18 bases between the germline ends. The length of the CDR3 is 14 residues. The germline gives CDR1 MNHNS, CDR2 SASEGT. This CDR3 is CASTRGVGSHEQYF. DNA of the CDR3: TGTGCCAGCACTCGTGGGGTGGGGAGCCACGAGCAGTACTTC.

This clonotype has only a few counts. V is TRBV12-3 or TRBV12-4 and J is TRBJ2-7; D might be TRBD2 (6 bases). The CDR3 loop spans 14 amino acids. Trimming removed 4 bases from V and 4 bases from J, with 14 bases in between. The CDR3 protein is CASSSPGESYEQYF. CDR3 DNA sequence: TGTGCCAGCAGTTCGCCGGGGGAAAGTTACGAGCAGTACTTC.

This clonotype was seen more than once but under ten times. V usage is TRBV27 and J usage is TRBJ2-5; D is perhaps TRBD1 or TRBD2 (7 bases each). The CDR3 extends over 15 amino acids. V lost 2 bases, J lost 7 bases, and 17 bases lay in between. Germline V CDR1 and CDR2: MNHEY, SMNVEV (reference sequence). CDR3 sequence: CASSLKWEGQRTQYF. CDR3 nucleotides: TGTGCCAGCAGTTTAAAGTGGGAGGGACAGCGGACCCAGTACTTC.